The sample holds a few counts of the clone carrying this T cell receptor (beta chain). What it binds is unknown. V was cut by 7 bases and J by 8 bases, with 18 bases left in between. Germline V gene lookup returns CDR1 SEHNR and CDR2 FQNEAQ (reference sequence). There are 14 residues in the CDR3. Amplification yielded TCR beta CDR3 regions, with RNA transcripts as the source. HTBI primers were used for first-round RT-PCR of the TCR CDR3. TCRdb re-analysed the multiplex PCR reads in MiXCR, keeping a single row per CDR3 protein. The sample consists of around 380,000 distinct CDR3 sequences, approximately 12% of them appearing once. The data were taken from a study of T cells in Graves' hyperthyroidism and ophthalmopathy. Broader study findings: Stable hyperthyroidism was told apart from ophthalmopathy by a model built on 13 V-J features.

Sequencing was done on a sample of blood. The receptor's source is a young man with Graves' hyperthyroidism that later progressed to Graves' ophthalmopathy. V and J are TRBV7-9 and TRBJ2-1, with D tentatively TRBD1 or TRBD2 (5 bases each). The CDR3 reads CASTSGPRGDEQFF. CDR3 DNA: TGTGCCAGCACCTCGGGGCCCCGGGGCGATGAGCAGTTCTTC.